These 30 T cell receptor beta chains were sequenced from one sample in a study of blood T cell repertoires in COVID-19. This table comes from immunoSEQ multiplex PCR, and its TCRdb copy is limited to in-frame clones, with some not included. The sample lists some 150,000 clones, about 83% seen once, with around 8.6% in the top ten. The sample consisted of peripheral blood. These receptors were collected from a woman aged 45-59 years with active or convalescent COVID-19.

This chain connects TRBV19 to TRBJ2-3, with D tentatively TRBD2 (7 bases). There are 15 residues in the CDR3. V lost 8 bases and J 2 bases, leaving 17 bases between the germline ends. From germline, CDR1 is LNHDA and CDR2 SQIVND (reference sequence). The CDR3 bases are TGTGCCAGTGGGGGGGGCACTCAGTACACAGATACGCAGTATTTT. Protein product: CASGGGTQYTDTQYF. The whole variable domain, filled in from reference TRBV19 and TRBJ2-3, reads DGGITQSPKYLFRKEGQNVTLSCEQNLNHDAMYWYRQDPGQGLRLIYYSQIVNDFQKGDIAEGYSVSREKKESFPLTVTSAQKNPTAFYLCASGGGTQYTDTQYFGPGTRLTVL.

This chain links TRBV7-9 with TRBJ1-4; unclear D gene. This CDR3 is built from 13 residues. The ends were cut back, 5 bases at V and 8 bases at J, with 12 bases in the middle. Germline-derived CDR1 and CDR2 are SEHNR and FQNEAQ (reference sequence). The CDR3: CASSTYREEKLFF. The CDR3 coding sequence is TGTGCCAGCAGCACCTATAGGGAGGAAAAACTGTTTTTT.

This clone has only one observation. The V call is TRBV30, the J call TRBJ1-2; 8 bases are a match to TRBD1. Germline V gene sequence: CDR1 GTSNPN, CDR2 SVGIG (reference sequence). The ends lost 1 base at V and 10 bases at J; junction bases unmatched: 5. The CDR3 runs 12 residues. CDR3: CAWSAMTGAYTF. Here the CDR3 DNA reads TGTGCCTGGAGTGCTATGACAGGGGCCTACACCTTC.

V is TRBV7-2 and J is TRBJ1-5, with 7 nucleotides matching TRBD1. The germline V gene encodes CDR1 SGHTA and CDR2 FQGNSA. The CDR3 contains 13 residues. V was pared by 5 bases and J by 7 bases, with 5 bases of the junction left unmatched. The CDR3 nucleotides read TGTGCCAGCAGCAAGGACAGGCTCCAGCCCCAGCATTTT. Protein product: CASSKDRLQPQHF.

V usage is TRBV4-3 and J usage is TRBJ1-2; D not certain. The germline gives CDR1 LGHNA, CDR2 YSLEER. Trimming took 1 base from V and 2 from J, leaving 11 bases between them. The CDR3 has 15 residues. CDR3 sequence reads: CASSQGFTENYGYTF. CDR3 nucleotides: TGCGCCAGCAGCCAAGGGTTTACAGAGAACTATGGCTACACCTTC.

The CDR3 loop reads CASSYRLAGSYEQYF. DNA of the CDR3: TGTGCCAGCAGTTACCGACTAGCGGGAAGCTACGAGCAGTACTTC. The rearrangement joins TRBV6-5 to TRBJ2-7; the match to TRBD2 covers 11 bases. The germline CDR1 and CDR2 sequences are MNHEY and SVGAGI. The CDR3 runs 15 residues. Trimming at V came to 2 bases and at J to 3 bases, leaving 3 bases not matched to a gene.

The V call is TRBV6-6, the J call TRBJ1-6, with D possibly matching TRBD1 (5 bases). With 7 bases removed from V and 9 bases from J, the gap between germline ends came to 19 bases. This CDR3 is 15 amino acids long. Germline-derived CDR1 and CDR2 are MNHNY and SVGAGI (reference sequence). The CDR3 loop is CASTFTAGGSSPLHF. In nucleotides, the CDR3 is TGTGCCAGCACTTTTACGGCCGGGGGGAGTTCACCCCTCCACTTT.

The V and J genes are TRBV24-1 and TRBJ1-2; 7 bases map to TRBD1. With 4 bases clipped from V and 8 bases from J, the junction kept 12 bases outside the gene matches. CDR1 is KGHDR, CDR2 SFDVKD, per germline. This CDR3 has 15 residues. The CDR3 DNA sequence: TGTGCCACCAGTGACCACCTGAACAGGGGTTGGGGCTACACCTTC. Its protein product is CATSDHLNRGWGYTF.

This chain links TRBV5-6 with TRBJ1-5, with 8 bases identical to TRBD1. The CDR3 is 16 residues long. The germline V gene encodes CDR1 SGHDT and CDR2 YYEEEE. V was clipped by 2 bases and J by 3 bases; unmatched bases: 7. In DNA form, the CDR3 reads TGTGCCAGCAGCTTCGGACAGGGTCGATCCAATCAGCCCCAGCATTTT. Translated, it gives CASSFGQGRSNQPQHF. The variable domain in full, completed from reference TRBV5-6 and TRBJ1-5, reads DAGVTQSPTHLIKTRGQQVTLRCSPKSGHDTVSWYQQALGQGPQFIFQYYEEEERQRGNFPDRFSGHQFPNYSSELNVNALLLGDSALYLCASSFGQGRSNQPQHFGDGTRLSIL.

This rearrangement joins TRBV2 to TRBJ1-4; 7 positions agree with TRBD1. With 6 bases clipped from V and 1 base from J, the junction kept 8 bases outside the gene matches. The CDR3 consists of 16 residues. Germline loops: CDR1 SNHLY, CDR2 FYNNEI. CDR3 DNA sequence: TGTGCCAGCAGCCTAAACAGGGGCCAAACTAATGAAAAACTGTTTTTT. It is translated as CASSLNRGQTNEKLFF.

This chain links TRBV28 with TRBJ1-2; D is ambiguous. The CDR3 sequence is 11 residues long. Germline V gene data show CDR1 as MDHEN and CDR2 as SYDVKM. Deletions cut 5 bases from V and 5 bases from J, with 6 bases between. CDR3 nucleotide sequence: TGTGCCAGCAGTACTCGGTATGGCTACACCTTC. Translation gives CASSTRYGYTF.

Points on this clone: The same CDR3 is also encoded by other DNA sequences in this sample. The V call is TRBV5-1, the J call TRBJ2-5; the D gene is possibly TRBD2 (6 bases). The length of the CDR3 is 14 residues. Germline V gene data show CDR1 as SGHRS and CDR2 as YFSETQ. V gave up 0 bases and J gave up 5 bases, with 11 bases separating them. CDR3 sequence: CASSLGRAGETQYF. The CDR3, as DNA: TGCGCCAGCAGCTTGGGGCGGGCGGGGGAGACCCAGTACTTC.

The chain joins TRBV4-1 to TRBJ2-6; possible D gene TRBD2, 5 bases. From germline, CDR1 is MGHRA and CDR2 YSYEKL. V lost 4 bases and J 0 bases, leaving 7 bases between the germline ends. The CDR3 spans 15 residues. Here the CDR3 reads CASSLRDSGANVLTF. CDR3 DNA sequence: TGCGCCAGCAGCCTTCGGGACTCTGGGGCCAACGTCCTGACTTTC.

Here the CDR3 reads CASSQGGQGRTHEQYF. CDR3 nucleotides: TGTGCCAGCAGCCAGGGGGGACAGGGAAGAACCCACGAGCAGTACTTC. The chain couples TRBV3-1 (or the pseudogene TRBV3-2) to TRBJ2-7, with TRBD1 identical over 9 bases. The CDR3 has 16 residues. Germline V gene sequence: CDR1 LGHDT, CDR2 YNNKEL (reference sequence). V was pared by 3 bases and J by 5 bases, with 11 bases of the junction left unmatched.

About this clone: Additional DNA sequences in this sample encode the identical CDR3. The chain has TRBV5-4 and TRBJ2-1, with TRBD2 identical over 7 bases. Germline V gives CDR1 SGHNT, CDR2 YYREEE (reference sequence). V shed 2 bases, J shed 9 bases, and the junction held 5 bases outside the gene matches. This CDR3 is built from 13 residues. The CDR3 coding sequence is TGTGCCAGCAGCTTCAGCCCGGGGGGTGAGCAGTTCTTC. Translated, it gives CASSFSPGGEQFF.

Only one count was recorded for this clone. This CDR3 reads CASSEGAGTGTQYF. CDR3 in DNA: TGTGCCAGCAGTGAAGGGGCCGGTACAGGGACCCAGTACTTC. This chain joins TRBV6-1 and TRBJ2-5, with TRBD1 as a possible D gene (5 bases). Trimming shortened V by 1 base and J by 7 bases, and 13 bases separated the two germline ends. CDR3 length equals 14 residues. In germline, CDR1 is MNHNS, CDR2 SASEGT.

The rearrangement links TRBV6-5 to TRBJ2-5; possible D gene TRBD2, 6 bases. Germline values: CDR1 MNHEY, CDR2 SVGAGI. Trimming left V 2 bases short and J 5 bases short, with 9 bases between. This CDR3 comprises 13 residues. The chain's CDR3 is CASSYGGVETQYF. CDR3 sequence (DNA): TGTGCCAGCAGTTACGGAGGGGTCGAGACCCAGTACTTC.

This clone was recorded only once. The chain carries TRBV28 and TRBJ1-1; 8 bases agree with TRBD1. With 6 bases clipped from V and 0 bases from J, the junction kept 12 bases outside the gene matches. The germline V gene has CDR1 MDHEN and CDR2 SYDVKM. The CDR3 is made up of 17 amino acids. The CDR3 nucleotides are TGTGCCAGCAGGAGAACTGGACAGGGTCATATGAACACTGAAGCTTTCTTT. Translating gives CASRRTGQGHMNTEAFF.

This chain connects TRBV27 to TRBJ1-6, with D perhaps matching TRBD1 (6 bases). Trimming stripped 5 bases from V and 9 bases from J, with 20 bases between. Germline CDR1 MNHEY, CDR2 SMNVEV (reference sequence). The CDR3 contains 16 residues. CDR3 bases: TGTGCCAGCAGTCCCCTACAGGGACTAGGGGCTTCACCCCTCCACTTT. Protein: CASSPLQGLGASPLHF.

The chain carries TRBV6-5 and TRBJ2-1; TRBD2 is a possible D gene (5 bases). V gave up 5 bases and J gave up 0 bases, with 11 bases separating them. Germline V lookup: CDR1 MNHEY, CDR2 SVGAGI. CDR3 length equals 15 residues. CDR3: CASSPTGSSYNEQFF. In DNA, the CDR3 is TGTGCCAGCAGTCCAACGGGAAGCTCCTACAATGAGCAGTTCTTC.

V gene TRBV27 combines with J gene TRBJ1-1, with 8 bases lining up with TRBD1. V trimming: 6 bases; J trimming: 3 bases; junction bases outside the gene matches: 9. Germline V gene sequence: CDR1 MNHEY, CDR2 SMNVEV (reference sequence). CDR3 length equals 15 residues. CDR3 amino acids: CASSKTMTGDTEAFF. CDR3 DNA: TGTGCCAGCAGCAAGACGATGACAGGGGACACTGAAGCTTTCTTT.

The chain links TRBV7-9 to TRBJ1-1, with 7 positions matching TRBD1. Unmatched junction bases numbered 6, after V lost 6 bases and J lost 2 bases. Per the germline V gene, CDR1 is SEHNR and CDR2 is FQNEAQ (reference sequence). The CDR3 runs to 14 residues. CDR3 amino acids: CASRSGQFNTEAFF. The CDR3 coding sequence is TGTGCCAGCAGGTCGGGACAGTTCAACACTGAAGCTTTCTTT.

This sequence joins TRBV5-1 and TRBJ2-2, with 7 bases fitting TRBD2. The germline V gene encodes CDR1 SGHRS and CDR2 YFSETQ. The CDR3 sequence is 15 residues long. Trimming took 5 bases from V and 2 from J; bases not matched to a gene: 6. The CDR3 here is CASRRPSGNTGELFF. Written as DNA, the CDR3 is TGCGCCAGCAGGCGGCCTAGCGGAAACACCGGGGAGCTGTTTTTT.

CDR3 coding DNA: TGCGCCAGCAGCCAAGAAGATCTGGGGGCGGCCTACGAGCAGTACTTC. This gives the protein CASSQEDLGAAYEQYF. The chain couples TRBV4-1 to TRBJ2-7; a weak D match, TRBD1 (6 bases). The germline V gene encodes CDR1 MGHRA and CDR2 YSYEKL. The CDR3 loop spans 16 amino acids. Between the trimmed V and J ends, which lost 0 bases and 2 bases, there was a span of 14 bases.

The chain employs TRBV30 and TRBJ1-1; 9 bases line up with TRBD1. The J segment lost 6 bases and the V segment lost 0 bases, leaving 5 bases of the junction unmatched. Germline V lookup: CDR1 GTSNPN, CDR2 SVGIG (reference sequence). This CDR3 has 14 residues. The CDR3 coding sequence is TGTGCCTGGAGTGTACTGGACAGGGGCTCTGAAGCTTTCTTT. Protein product: CAWSVLDRGSEAFF.

The chain links TRBV7-3 to TRBJ1-1; D is ambiguous. The CDR3 is 13 amino acids. Germline CDR1 and CDR2: SGHTA and FQGTGA. Trimming stripped 2 bases from V and 3 bases from J, with 7 bases between. The CDR3 region is CASSLSRDTEAFF. In DNA form, the CDR3 reads TGTGCCAGCAGCTTATCCCGGGACACTGAAGCTTTCTTT.

The chain carries TRBV28 and TRBJ1-4; 11 nucleotides line up with TRBD1. The V gene's germline CDR1 is MDHEN and CDR2 SYDVKM. The CDR3 is 18 residues long. Losses at the gene ends were 5 bases for V and 3 bases for J; bases not matched to a gene: 11. The CDR3 nucleotides are TGTGCCAGCAGTCCTTCCCCCGGGACAGGGGGTCCTAATGAAAAACTGTTTTTT. Its translation: CASSPSPGTGGPNEKLFF.

The rearrangement joins TRBV12-5 to TRBJ2-3; D is undetermined. CDR3 length: 12 residues. CDR1 is LGHNT and CDR2 is FRNRAP in the germline V gene. The V end was cut by 5 bases, the J end by 7 bases, with 10 bases between. In DNA, the CDR3 is TGTGCTAGTGGTCCATACACGAATACGCAGTATTTT. This sequence encodes CASGPYTNTQYF.

In this sample, this clone turned up a few times. The chain joins TRBV30 to TRBJ2-7; 8 bases line up with TRBD2. The CDR3 length is 13 residues. Per germline, CDR1 GTSNPN and CDR2 SVGIG (reference sequence). V trimming: 3 bases; J trimming: 5 bases; junction bases outside the gene matches: 6. The chain's CDR3 is CAWRSGGLHEQYF. Here the CDR3 DNA reads TGTGCCTGGAGAAGCGGGGGCTTACACGAGCAGTACTTC. Together with reference TRBV30 and TRBJ2-7, the CDR3 gives the full variable domain: SQTIHQWPATLVQPVGSPLSLECTVEGTSNPNLYWYRQAAGRGLQLLFYSVGIGQISSEVPQNLSASRPQDRQFILSSKKLLLSDSGFYLCAWRSGGLHEQYFGPGTRLTVT.

V is TRBV21-1 and J is TRBJ1-6; TRBD1, as called in the table, went unchecked against the DNA. TRBV21-1 counts as a pseudogene. The CDR3 extends over 15 amino acids. The DNA of the CDR3 is TGTGCCAGCAGCACCGGACACGAGTATAATTCACCCCTCCACTTT. This encodes CASSTGHEYNSPLHF.